This T cell receptor (beta chain) was retrieved from a study of T-cell memory formation after mild COVID-19. As for the study in general: Clusters were largely donor specific.

One entry per CDR3 protein results from TCRdb running MiXCR on the 5' RACE reads. The sample comprises more than 80,000 distinct CDR3 sequences, approximately 17% of which are singletons, and around 28% rests with the top ten. This CDR3 is built from 15 residues. The V gene lost 6 bases and the J gene lost 13 bases, with 25 bases spanning the gap. Looked up from germline, CDR1 is DFQATT and CDR2 is SNEGSKA (reference sequence). Sequenced: PBMCs or a T cell subset sorted from them (not recorded which). The rearrangement uses TRBV20-1 and TRBJ1-6; D remains unclear. The sequence came from an adult woman who had mild COVID-19 (a few samples of this study predate the infection). Cell type and time point are not known. CDR3 residues: CSATPQEGPRLPLHF. The CDR3, as DNA: TGCAGTGCCACACCCCAGGAGGGCCCCCGGCTTCCCCTCCACTTT.